The clone carrying this TCR beta chain was detected only a few times. The source of the sample is a study of blood T cell repertoires in COVID-19. Germline V CDR1 and CDR2: WSHSY, SAAADI. This CDR3 region has 13 residues. Germline trimming cut 4 bases from V and 6 bases from J; bases unmatched to any gene: 3. TCRdb's copy holds only in-frame clones and misses some; the assay was immunoSEQ multiplex PCR. The sample consists of a few hundred thousand clones, around 84% of them appearing once. Sample: PBMCs or T cells enriched from blood (not recorded which). The chain recombines TRBV10-2 with TRBJ1-2; 9 positions match TRBD1. The clonotype originates from a man aged 30 to 39 with acute COVID-19. The CDR3 reads CASSGTGADGYTF. In DNA form, the CDR3 reads TGCGCCAGCAGTGGGACAGGGGCGGATGGCTACACCTTC.